The rows below give T cell receptor beta chains drawn from one sample of a study of T-cell reconstitution after alpha-beta-depleted transplantation in children. TCRdb redid the calling of the PCR reads with MiXCR, one entry per CDR3 protein. Seen here are about 580,000 distinct CDR3 sequences, about 21% observed once, and the top ten hold around an eighth. The sequencing here drew on PBMCs, mostly from graft donor cells, taken 360 days after TCRalphabeta/CD19-depleted stem cell transplant. Every receptor here comes from a boy under three years old who had a stem cell transplant for acute myeloid leukemia, so the T cells may come from the graft donor. The CDR3 runs from the conserved cysteine through the conserved F or W. Size tells how often a clone was seen (once, few, many) or the class of an expanded clone, and some rows leave it out.

size | length | V | CDR3
few | 13 | TRBV15 | CATSIGQWGEQYF
few | 14 | TRBV28 | CASSPDPLSYEQYF
NA | 15 | TRBV29-1 | CSVQDWGGSNTEAFF
few | 15 | TRBV6-5 | CASSSLTRTDNEQFF
many | 14 | TRBV5-1 | CASRPGTGGNEQFF
many | 13 | TRBV5-5 | CASSLATTDTQYF
few | 14 | TRBV6-1 | CASAFGRLLSEQYF
NA | 13 | TRBV20-1 | CSASATGKYGYTF
NA | 15 | TRBV21-1 | CASSKVRNSEETQYF
NA | 14 | TRBV7-9 | CASSNRGLYNEQFF
many | 15 | TRBV7-9 | CASSLGVGATDTQYF
many | 18 | TRBV9 | CASSARPSGGPWTGELFF
many | 12 | TRBV20-1 | CSAKPRVQAQFF